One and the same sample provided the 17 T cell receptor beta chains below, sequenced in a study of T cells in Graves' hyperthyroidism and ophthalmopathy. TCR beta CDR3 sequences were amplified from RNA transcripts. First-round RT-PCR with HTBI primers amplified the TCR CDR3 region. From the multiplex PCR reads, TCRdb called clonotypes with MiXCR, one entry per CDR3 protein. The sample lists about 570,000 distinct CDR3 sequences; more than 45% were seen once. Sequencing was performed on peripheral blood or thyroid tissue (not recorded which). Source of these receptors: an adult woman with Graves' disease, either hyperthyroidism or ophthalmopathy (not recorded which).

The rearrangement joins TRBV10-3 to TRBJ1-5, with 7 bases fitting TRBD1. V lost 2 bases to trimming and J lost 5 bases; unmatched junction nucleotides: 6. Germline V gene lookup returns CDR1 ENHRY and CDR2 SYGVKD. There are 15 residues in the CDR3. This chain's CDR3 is CAISEEGTDDQPQHF. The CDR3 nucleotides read TGTGCCATCAGTGAGGAGGGGACAGACGATCAGCCCCAGCATTTT.

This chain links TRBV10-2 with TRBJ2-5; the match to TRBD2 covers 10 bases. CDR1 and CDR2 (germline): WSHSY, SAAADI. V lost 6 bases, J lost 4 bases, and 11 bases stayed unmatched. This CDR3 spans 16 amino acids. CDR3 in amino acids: CASRDHGLAGAETQYF. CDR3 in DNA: TGCGCCAGCAGGGACCACGGGCTAGCGGGAGCAGAGACCCAGTACTTC.

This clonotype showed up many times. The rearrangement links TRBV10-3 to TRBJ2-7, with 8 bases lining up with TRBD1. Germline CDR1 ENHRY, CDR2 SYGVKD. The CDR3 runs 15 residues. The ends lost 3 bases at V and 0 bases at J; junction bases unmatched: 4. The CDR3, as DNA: TGTGCCATCAGTGAATGGACAGGGAGCTCCTACGAGCAGTACTTC. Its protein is CAISEWTGSSYEQYF.

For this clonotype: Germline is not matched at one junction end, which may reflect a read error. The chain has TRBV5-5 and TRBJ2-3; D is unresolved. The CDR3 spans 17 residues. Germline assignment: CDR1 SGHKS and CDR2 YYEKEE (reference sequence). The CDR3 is CAGSLTPLTAGTDTQYF. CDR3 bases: TGTGCCGGCAGCCTAACCCCCCTGACCGCTGGCACAGATACGCAGTATTTT.

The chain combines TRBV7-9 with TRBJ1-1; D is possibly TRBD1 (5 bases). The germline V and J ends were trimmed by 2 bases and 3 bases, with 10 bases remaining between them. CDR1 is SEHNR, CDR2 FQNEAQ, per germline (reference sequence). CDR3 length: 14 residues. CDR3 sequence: CASSLYGDDTEAFF. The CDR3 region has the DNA TGTGCCAGCAGCTTATACGGGGACGACACTGAAGCTTTCTTT.

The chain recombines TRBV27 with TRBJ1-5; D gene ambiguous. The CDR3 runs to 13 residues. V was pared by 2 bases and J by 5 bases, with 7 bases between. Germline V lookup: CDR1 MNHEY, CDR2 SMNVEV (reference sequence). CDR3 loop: CASSLVGYQPQHF. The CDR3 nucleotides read TGTGCCAGCAGTTTAGTGGGTTATCAGCCCCAGCATTTT.

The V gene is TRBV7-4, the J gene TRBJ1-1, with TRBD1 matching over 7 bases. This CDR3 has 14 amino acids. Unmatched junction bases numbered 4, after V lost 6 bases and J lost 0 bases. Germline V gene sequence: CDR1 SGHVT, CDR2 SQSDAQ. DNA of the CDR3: TGTGCCAGCAGACTCGGACAGGTGAACACTGAAGCTTTCTTT. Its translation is CASRLGQVNTEAFF.

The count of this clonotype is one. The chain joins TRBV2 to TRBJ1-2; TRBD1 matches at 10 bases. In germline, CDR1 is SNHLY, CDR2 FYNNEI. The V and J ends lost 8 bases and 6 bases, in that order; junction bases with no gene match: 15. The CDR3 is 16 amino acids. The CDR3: CASPHRQGAIDNGYTF. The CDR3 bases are TGTGCCAGCCCTCACAGACAGGGGGCGATTGATAATGGCTACACCTTC.

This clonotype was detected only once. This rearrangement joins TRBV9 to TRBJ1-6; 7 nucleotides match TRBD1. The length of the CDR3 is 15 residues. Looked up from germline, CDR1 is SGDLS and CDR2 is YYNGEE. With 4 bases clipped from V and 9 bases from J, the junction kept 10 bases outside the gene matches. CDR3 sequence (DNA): TGTGCCAGCAGCCCCACAGGGGACAGCCTTTCACCCCTCCACTTT. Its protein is CASSPTGDSLSPLHF.

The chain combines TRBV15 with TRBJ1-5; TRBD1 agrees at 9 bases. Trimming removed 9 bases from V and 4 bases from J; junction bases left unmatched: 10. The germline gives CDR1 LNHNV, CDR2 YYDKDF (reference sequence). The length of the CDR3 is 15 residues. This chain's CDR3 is CATPLVQGANQPQHF. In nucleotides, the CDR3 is TGTGCCACACCCCTCGTACAGGGGGCGAATCAGCCCCAGCATTTT.

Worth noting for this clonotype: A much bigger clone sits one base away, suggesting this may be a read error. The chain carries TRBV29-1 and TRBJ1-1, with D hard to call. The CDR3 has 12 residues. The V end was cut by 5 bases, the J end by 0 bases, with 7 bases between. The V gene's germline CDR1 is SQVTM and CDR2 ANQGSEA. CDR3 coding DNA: TGCAGCGTTACCCGGATGAACACTGAAGCTTTCTTT. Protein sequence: CSVTRMNTEAFF.

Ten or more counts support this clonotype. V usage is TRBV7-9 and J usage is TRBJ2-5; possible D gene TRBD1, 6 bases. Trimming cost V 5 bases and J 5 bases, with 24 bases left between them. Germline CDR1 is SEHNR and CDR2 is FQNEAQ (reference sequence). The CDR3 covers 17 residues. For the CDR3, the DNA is TGTGCCAGCAGCCGGCTGTACGGCCCAGGGGCTTGGGAGACCCAGTACTTC. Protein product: CASSRLYGPGAWETQYF.

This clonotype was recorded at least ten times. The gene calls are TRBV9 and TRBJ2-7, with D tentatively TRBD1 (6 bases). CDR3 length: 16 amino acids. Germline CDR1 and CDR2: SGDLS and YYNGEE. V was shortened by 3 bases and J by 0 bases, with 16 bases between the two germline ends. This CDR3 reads CASSESEDSTSYEQYF. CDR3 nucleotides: TGTGCCAGCAGCGAATCCGAGGACAGCACCTCCTACGAGCAGTACTTC.

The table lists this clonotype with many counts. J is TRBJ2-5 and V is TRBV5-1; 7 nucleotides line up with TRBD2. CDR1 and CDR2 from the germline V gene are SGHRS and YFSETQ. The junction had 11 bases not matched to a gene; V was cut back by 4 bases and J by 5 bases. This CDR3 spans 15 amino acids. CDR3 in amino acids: CASSPPGGSSETQYF. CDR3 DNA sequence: TGCGCCAGCAGCCCCCCCGGCGGGAGTTCGGAGACCCAGTACTTC.

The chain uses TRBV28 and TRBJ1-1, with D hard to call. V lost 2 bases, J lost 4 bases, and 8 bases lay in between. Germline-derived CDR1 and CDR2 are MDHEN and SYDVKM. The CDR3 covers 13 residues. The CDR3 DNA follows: TGTGCCAGCAGTTTAGGGCCGATCACTGAAGCTTTCTTT. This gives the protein CASSLGPITEAFF.

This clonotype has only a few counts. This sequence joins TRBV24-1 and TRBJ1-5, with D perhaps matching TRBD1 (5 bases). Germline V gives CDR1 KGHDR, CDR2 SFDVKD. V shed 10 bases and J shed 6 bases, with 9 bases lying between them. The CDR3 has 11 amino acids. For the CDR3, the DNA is TGTGCCACTGGGACCATTCAGCCCCAGCATTTT. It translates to CATGTIQPQHF.

The CDR3 nucleotides read TGCAGTGCTAGAGACGACGGGAGGGCTTCTAGCACAGATACGCAGTATTTT. Translation: CSARDDGRASSTDTQYF. The chain combines TRBV20-1 with TRBJ2-3, with TRBD2 matching 8 bases. Trimming at V came to 0 bases and at J to 0 bases, leaving 8 bases not matched to a gene. CDR1 and CDR2 (germline): DFQATT, SNEGSKA (reference sequence). This CDR3 has 17 residues.